Here is one T cell receptor beta chain with its context. Its antigen is not yet known. No much larger clone is present one base from it, and per-base qualities are unavailable. The sample comes from a study of PD-1 blockade in classical Hodgkin lymphoma (dated by TCRdb to about 2020). General notes on the study: Nivolumab dosing was 3 mg/kg intravenously every 2 weeks, continuing until either disease progression or unacceptable toxicity. To define a peripheral blood immune signature of response to PD-1 blockade in classical Hodgkin lymphoma, the study combined TCR beta sequencing with CyTOF.

General findings and caveats noted by the study authors: Baseline diversity similar to that of newly diagnosed patients was observed in trial patients achieving complete response, whereas significantly lower diversity was observed in partial responders and progressors. Only a single clinical trial cohort was studied, and what caused the repertoire differences, possibly disease activity or prior therapy, remained undefined. Newly diagnosed patients were reported to have lower baseline TCR diversity than healthy donors, and relapsed/refractory patients were reported to have lower baseline TCR diversity still. Patients starting nivolumab less than 1 year after ASCT had lower diversity and were excluded from later analyses to avoid confounding by immune reconstitution. By C4D1, a significant rise was seen in CD4+ TCR diversity but not in CD8+ TCR diversity (p=0.0027 vs p=0.16), and the rise was most apparent among complete responders (p=0.02).

Trimming at the junction amounts to 4 bases on V and 10 bases on J, and the germline ends lie 14 bases apart. From cysteine to phenylalanine, the CDR3 is 14 amino acids long. Only CDR3 DNA remains: 42 bases, in frame from the first base. Looking up the germline V gene yields CDR1 MDHEN and CDR2 SYDVKM. The Qiagen DNeasy kit was used to extract genomic DNA both from unsorted PBMCs and from the negatively selected CD4+ and CD8+ fractions. Using primers that anneal to V and J segments, immunoSEQ multiplex PCR amplified the TCR beta CDR3 regions. A synthetic immune receptor repertoire was used to minimize amplification bias, and any remaining bias was removed computationally after sequencing. The published analysis was carried out like this. Repertoire diversity was quantified as the Shannon entropy index using custom Python scripts. Unsorted, CD4+ and CD8+ repertoires were analyzed separately, except for combined analyses in which CD4+ and CD8+ sequences were merged in silico. A clone was considered expanded if an increase in frequency of at least 2-fold after treatment relative to C1D1 was found, and a pseudocount of 0.5 was applied to clones undetected at baseline. Singleton clones were defined as clones with 0 or 1 copy at C1D1, and non-singleton clones were defined as clones with 2 or more copies. Clones expanded in unsorted samples were assigned a CD4+, CD8+ or unknown annotation through matching of protein sequences in sorted samples from the same patient. Wilcoxon tests on paired samples were used to test diversity changes from C1D1 to C4D1. The clones in this table, taken by TCRdb from immuneACCESS, are in-frame only. Not every clone is retained; where verified, under half of the shortfall comes from an unresolved V gene, and the cause of the rest is unknown. D and trimming were read from the DNA, whereas the V and J calls and clone size are those reported in that table. The sample yields tens of thousands of clones; around nine tenths were counted once. The top ten clonotypes cover about 2.9% of the sample.

This specimen's time point label, per the study, means: cycle 4 day 1 (C4D1), after 6 weeks of nivolumab. Relapse after autologous stem cell transplantation had occurred in all trial patients, and cohorts A, B and C were distinguished by prior brentuximab vedotin exposure. The trial cohort was composed of over 50 patients with relapsed/refractory classical Hodgkin lymphoma, for whom complete response, partial response or progressive disease was recorded as best overall response. Trial patients were treated with single-agent nivolumab in the multi-cohort phase II CheckMate 205 trial. Best overall response was determined by an independent review committee according to the 2007 International Working Group response criteria. Trial PBMCs were collected just before the start of nivolumab (C1D1) and during therapy at cycle 2 day 1 and cycle 4 day 1. Peripheral blood was collected in 8 mL Vacutainer Cell Preparation Tubes, from which PBMCs were isolated by centrifugation and then cryopreserved.

This sequence was found in a human donor with classical Hodgkin lymphoma. The source material was peripheral blood mononuclear cells (PBMCs), sampled before the fourth cycle of nivolumab. The rearranged chain carries TRBV28 and TRBJ1-6; a tentative D call is TRBD1 (5 bases match). The DNA sequence is given as TGTGCCAGCAGTTCCTCCAGGGAAAAATCACCCCTCCACTTT. Its amino acids are CASSSSREKSPLHF.